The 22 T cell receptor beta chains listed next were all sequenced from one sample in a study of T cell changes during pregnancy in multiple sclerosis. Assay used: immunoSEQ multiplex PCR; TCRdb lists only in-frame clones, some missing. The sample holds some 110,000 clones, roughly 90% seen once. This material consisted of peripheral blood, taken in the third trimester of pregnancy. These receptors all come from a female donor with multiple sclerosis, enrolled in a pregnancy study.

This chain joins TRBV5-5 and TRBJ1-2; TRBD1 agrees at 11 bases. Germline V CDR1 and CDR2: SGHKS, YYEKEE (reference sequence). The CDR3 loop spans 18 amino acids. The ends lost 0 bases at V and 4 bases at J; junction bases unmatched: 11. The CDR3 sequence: CASSLERGGQGAIYGYTF. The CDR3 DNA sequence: TGTGCCAGCAGCTTGGAGAGGGGTGGACAGGGGGCAATCTATGGCTACACCTTC. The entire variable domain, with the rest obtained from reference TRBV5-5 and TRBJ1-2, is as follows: DAGVTQSPTHLIKTRGQQVTLRCSPISGHKSVSWYQQVLGQGPQFIFQYYEKEERGRGNFPDRFSARQFPNYSSELNVNALLLGDSALYLCASSLERGGQGAIYGYTFGSGTRLTVV.

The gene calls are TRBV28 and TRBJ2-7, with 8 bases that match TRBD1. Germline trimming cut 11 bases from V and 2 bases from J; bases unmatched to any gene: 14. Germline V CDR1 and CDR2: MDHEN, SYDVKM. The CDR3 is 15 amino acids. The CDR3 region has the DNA TGTGCCGCCGGGGCAGGGGGCCCCCCAACCTACGAGCAGTACTTC. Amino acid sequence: CAAGAGGPPTYEQYF.

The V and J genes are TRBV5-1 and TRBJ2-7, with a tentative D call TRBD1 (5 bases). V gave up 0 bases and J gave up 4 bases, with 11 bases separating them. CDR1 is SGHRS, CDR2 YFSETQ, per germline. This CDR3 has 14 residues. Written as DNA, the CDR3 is TGCGCCAGCAGCTTGGCCGGACACCCTTACGAGCAGTACTTC. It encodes CASSLAGHPYEQYF.

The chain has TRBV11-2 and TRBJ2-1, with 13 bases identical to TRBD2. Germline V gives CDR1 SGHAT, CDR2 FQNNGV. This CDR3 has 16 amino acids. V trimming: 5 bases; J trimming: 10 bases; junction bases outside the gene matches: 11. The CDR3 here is CASSPPGLAGRQEQFF. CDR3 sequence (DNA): TGTGCCAGCAGCCCCCCGGGACTAGCGGGACGGCAGGAGCAGTTCTTC.

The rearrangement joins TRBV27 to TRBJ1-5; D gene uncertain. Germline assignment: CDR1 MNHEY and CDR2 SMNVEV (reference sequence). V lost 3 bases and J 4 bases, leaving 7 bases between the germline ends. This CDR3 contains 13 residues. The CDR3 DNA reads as TGTGCCAGCAGTTTTGTCGGTAATCAGCCCCAGCATTTT. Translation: CASSFVGNQPQHF.

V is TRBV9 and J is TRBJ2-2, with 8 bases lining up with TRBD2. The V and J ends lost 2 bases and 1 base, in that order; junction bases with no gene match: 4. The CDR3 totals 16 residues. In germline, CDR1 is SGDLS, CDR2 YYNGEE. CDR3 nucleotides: TGTGCCAGCAGCGTTTCGCTAGCGGGGAACACCGGGGAGCTGTTTTTT. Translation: CASSVSLAGNTGELFF.

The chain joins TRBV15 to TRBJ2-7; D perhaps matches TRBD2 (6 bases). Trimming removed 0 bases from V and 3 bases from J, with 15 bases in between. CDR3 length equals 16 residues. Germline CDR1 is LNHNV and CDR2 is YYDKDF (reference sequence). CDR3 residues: CATSRDIGRGGYEQYF. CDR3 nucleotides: TGTGCCACCAGCAGAGATATAGGAAGGGGAGGCTACGAGCAGTACTTC.

The CDR3 region is CASSVTGQGHTEAFF. CDR3 nucleotide sequence: TGTGCCAGCAGCGTAACGGGACAGGGACACACTGAAGCTTTCTTT. This sequence joins TRBV7-9 and TRBJ1-1; 9 bases map to TRBD1. CDR3 length equals 15 residues. V shed 5 bases, J shed 3 bases, and the junction held 7 bases outside the gene matches. Per germline, CDR1 SEHNR and CDR2 FQNEAQ (reference sequence).

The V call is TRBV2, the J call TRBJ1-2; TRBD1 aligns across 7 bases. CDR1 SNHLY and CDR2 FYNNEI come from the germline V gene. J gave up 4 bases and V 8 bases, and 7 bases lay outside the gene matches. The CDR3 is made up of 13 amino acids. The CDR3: CASGHRGGYGYTF. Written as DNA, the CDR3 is TGTGCCAGCGGGCACAGGGGCGGCTATGGCTACACCTTC.

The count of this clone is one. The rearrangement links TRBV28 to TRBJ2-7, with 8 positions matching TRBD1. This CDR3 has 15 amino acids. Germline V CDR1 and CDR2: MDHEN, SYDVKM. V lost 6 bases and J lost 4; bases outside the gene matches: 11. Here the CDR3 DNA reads TGTGCCAGCAGCCAGGGGACAGGTGTTGATTACGAGCAGTACTTC. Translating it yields CASSQGTGVDYEQYF.

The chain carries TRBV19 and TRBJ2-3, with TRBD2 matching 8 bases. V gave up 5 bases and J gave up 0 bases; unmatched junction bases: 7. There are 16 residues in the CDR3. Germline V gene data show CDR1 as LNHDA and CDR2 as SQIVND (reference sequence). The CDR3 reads CASSPAGVSSTDTQYF. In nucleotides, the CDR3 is TGTGCCAGTAGTCCAGCGGGAGTATCAAGCACAGATACGCAGTATTTT.

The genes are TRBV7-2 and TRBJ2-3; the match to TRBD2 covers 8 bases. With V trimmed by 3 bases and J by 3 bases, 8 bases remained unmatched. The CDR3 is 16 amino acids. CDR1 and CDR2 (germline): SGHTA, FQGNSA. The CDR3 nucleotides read TGTGCCAGCAGCTTCCGGAGCGGGAGAGGGACAGATACGCAGTATTTT. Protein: CASSFRSGRGTDTQYF.

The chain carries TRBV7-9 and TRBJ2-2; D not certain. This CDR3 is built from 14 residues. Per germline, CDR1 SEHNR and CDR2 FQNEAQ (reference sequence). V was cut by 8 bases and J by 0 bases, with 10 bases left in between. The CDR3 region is CASLSGTNTGELFF. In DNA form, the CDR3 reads TGTGCCAGCCTAAGTGGTACGAACACCGGGGAGCTGTTTTTT.

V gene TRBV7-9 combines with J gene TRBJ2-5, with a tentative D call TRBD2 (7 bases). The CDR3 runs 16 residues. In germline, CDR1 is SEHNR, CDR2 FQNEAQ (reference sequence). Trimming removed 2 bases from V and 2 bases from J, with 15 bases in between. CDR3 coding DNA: TGTGCCAGCAGCTTAAGGGGGGCGGGGGTACAAGAGACCCAGTACTTC. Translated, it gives CASSLRGAGVQETQYF.

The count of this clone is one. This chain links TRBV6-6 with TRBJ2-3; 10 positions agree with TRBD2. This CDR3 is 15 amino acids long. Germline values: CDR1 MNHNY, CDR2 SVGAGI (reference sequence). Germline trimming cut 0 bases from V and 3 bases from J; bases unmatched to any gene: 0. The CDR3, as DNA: TGTGCCAGCAGTTACTCTAGCGGGAGGACAGATACGCAGTATTTT. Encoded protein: CASSYSSGRTDTQYF.

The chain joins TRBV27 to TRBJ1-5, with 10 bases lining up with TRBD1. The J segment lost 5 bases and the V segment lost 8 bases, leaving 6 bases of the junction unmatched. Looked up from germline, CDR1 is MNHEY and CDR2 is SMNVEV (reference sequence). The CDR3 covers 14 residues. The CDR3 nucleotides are TGTGCCAGCGCCTTGACAGGGGGCTATCAGCCCCAGCATTTT. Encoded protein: CASALTGGYQPQHF.

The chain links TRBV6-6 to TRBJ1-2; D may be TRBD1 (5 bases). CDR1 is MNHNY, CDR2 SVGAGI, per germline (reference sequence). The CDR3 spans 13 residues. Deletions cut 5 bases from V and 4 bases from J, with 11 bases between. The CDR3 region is CASSTDRIYGYTF. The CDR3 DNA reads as TGTGCCAGCAGTACCGACAGAATCTATGGCTACACCTTC.

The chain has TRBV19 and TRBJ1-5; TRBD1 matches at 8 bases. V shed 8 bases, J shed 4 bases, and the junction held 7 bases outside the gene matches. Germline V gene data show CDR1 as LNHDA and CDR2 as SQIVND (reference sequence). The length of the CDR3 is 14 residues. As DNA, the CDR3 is TGTGCCAGTGTACGGACAGGGTGGAATCAGCCCCAGCATTTT. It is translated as CASVRTGWNQPQHF.

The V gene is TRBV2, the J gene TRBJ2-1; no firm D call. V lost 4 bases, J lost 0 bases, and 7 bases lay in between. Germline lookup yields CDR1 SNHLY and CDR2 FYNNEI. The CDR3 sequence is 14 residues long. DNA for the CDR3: TGTGCCAGCAGTGGAGGCAGCTCCTACAATGAGCAGTTCTTC. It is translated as CASSGGSSYNEQFF.

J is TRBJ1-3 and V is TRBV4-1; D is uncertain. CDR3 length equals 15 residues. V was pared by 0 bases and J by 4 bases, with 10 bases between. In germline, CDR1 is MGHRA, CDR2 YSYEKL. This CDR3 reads CASSQDSGWGNTIYF. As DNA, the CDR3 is TGCGCCAGCAGCCAAGATTCGGGTTGGGGAAACACCATATATTTT.

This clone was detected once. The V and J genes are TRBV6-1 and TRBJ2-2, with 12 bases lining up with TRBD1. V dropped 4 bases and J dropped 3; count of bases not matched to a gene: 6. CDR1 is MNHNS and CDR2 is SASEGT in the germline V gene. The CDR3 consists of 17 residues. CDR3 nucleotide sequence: TGTGCCAGCAGTGGCCACGGGACAGGGGGCGACACCGGGGAGCTGTTTTTT. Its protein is CASSGHGTGGDTGELFF.

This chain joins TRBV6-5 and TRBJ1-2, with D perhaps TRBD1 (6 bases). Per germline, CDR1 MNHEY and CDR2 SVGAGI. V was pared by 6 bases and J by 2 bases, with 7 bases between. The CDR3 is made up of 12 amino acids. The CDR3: CASSDRNYGYTF. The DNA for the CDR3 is TGTGCCAGCAGCGACAGGAACTATGGCTACACCTTC.